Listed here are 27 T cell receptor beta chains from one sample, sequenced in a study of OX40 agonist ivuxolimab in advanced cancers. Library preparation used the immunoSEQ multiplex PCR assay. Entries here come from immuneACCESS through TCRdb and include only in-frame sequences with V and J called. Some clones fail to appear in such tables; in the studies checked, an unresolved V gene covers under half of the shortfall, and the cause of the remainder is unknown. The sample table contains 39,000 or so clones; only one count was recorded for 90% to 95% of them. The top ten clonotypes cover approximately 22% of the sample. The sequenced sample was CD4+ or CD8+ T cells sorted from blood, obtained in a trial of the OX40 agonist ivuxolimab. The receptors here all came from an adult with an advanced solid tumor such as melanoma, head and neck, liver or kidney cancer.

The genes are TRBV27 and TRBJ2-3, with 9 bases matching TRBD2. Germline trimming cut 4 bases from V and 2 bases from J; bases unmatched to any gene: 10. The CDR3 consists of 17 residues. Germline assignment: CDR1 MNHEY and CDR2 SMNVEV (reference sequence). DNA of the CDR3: TGTGCCAGCAGTTCTAGCGGGATAGGGAGGGTCACAGATACGCAGTATTTT. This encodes CASSSSGIGRVTDTQYF.

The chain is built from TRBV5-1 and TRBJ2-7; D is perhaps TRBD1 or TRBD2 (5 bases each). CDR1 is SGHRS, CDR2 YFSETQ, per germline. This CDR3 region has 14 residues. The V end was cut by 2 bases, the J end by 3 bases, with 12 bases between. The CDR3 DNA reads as TGCGCCAGCAGCTTCGGGACGGACAACTACGAGCAGTACTTC. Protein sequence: CASSFGTDNYEQYF. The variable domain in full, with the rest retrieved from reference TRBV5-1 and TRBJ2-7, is KAGVTQTPRYLIKTRGQQVTLSCSPISGHRSVSWYQQTPGQGLQFLFEYFSETQRNKGNFPGRFSGRQFSNSRSEMNVSTLELGDSALYLCASSFGTDNYEQYFGPGTRLTVT.

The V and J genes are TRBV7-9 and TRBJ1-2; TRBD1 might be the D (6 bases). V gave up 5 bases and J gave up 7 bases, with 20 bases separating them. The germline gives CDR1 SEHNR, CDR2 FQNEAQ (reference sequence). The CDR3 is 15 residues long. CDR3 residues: CASSQERGQGRGYTF. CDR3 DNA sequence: TGTGCCAGCAGCCAAGAGAGGGGACAAGGTCGTGGCTACACCTTC.

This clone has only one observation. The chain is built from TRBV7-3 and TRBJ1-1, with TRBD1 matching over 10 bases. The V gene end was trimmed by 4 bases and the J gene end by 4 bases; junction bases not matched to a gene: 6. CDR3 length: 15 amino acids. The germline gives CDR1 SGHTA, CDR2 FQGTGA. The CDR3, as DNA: TGTGCCAGCAGCTCCGGGGACAGGGGAAGCACTGAAGCTTTCTTT. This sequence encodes CASSSGDRGSTEAFF.

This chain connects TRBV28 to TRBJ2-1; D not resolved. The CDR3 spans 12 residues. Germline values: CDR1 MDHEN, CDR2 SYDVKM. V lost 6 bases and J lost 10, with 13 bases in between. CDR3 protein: CASSGLNAEQFF. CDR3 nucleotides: TGTGCCAGCAGCGGCCTAAATGCCGAGCAGTTCTTC.

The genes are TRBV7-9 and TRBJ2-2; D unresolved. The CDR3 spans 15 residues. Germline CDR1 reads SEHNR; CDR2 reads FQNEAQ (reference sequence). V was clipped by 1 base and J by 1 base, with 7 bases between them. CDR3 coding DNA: TGTGCCAGCAGCTTAGTGCTGGGGAACACCGGGGAGCTGTTTTTT. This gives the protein CASSLVLGNTGELFF.

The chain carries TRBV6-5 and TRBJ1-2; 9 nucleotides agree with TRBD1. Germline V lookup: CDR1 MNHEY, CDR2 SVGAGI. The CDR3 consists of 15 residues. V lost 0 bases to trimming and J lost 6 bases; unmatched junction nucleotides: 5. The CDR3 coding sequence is TGTGCCAGCAGTTACTCGACCGGACAGGGGAATGGCTACACCTTC. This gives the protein CASSYSTGQGNGYTF.

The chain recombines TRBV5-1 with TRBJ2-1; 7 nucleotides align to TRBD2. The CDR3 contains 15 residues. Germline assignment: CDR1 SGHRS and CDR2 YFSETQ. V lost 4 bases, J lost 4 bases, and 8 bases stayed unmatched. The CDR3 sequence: CASSLVGGGYNEQFF. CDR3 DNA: TGCGCCAGCAGCCTCGTAGGCGGGGGATACAATGAGCAGTTCTTC.

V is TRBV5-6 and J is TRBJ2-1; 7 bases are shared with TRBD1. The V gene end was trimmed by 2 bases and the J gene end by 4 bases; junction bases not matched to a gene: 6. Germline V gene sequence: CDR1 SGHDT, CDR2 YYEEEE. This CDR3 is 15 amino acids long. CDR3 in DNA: TGTGCCAGCAGCTTTACAGGGGAAGCATACAATGAGCAGTTCTTC. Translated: CASSFTGEAYNEQFF.

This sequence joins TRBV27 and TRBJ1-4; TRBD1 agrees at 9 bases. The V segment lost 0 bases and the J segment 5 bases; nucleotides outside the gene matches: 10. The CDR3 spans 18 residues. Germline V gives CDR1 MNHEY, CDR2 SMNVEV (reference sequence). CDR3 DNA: TGTGCCAGCAGTTTATCGTACCCGGGACAGGGACTAAATGAAAAACTGTTTTTT. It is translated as CASSLSYPGQGLNEKLFF.

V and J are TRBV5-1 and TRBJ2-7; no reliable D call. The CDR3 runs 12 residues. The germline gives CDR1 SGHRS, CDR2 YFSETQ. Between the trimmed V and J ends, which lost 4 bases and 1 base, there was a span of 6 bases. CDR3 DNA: TGCGCCAGCAGCCCCTCTTCCTACGAGCAGTACTTC. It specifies CASSPSSYEQYF.

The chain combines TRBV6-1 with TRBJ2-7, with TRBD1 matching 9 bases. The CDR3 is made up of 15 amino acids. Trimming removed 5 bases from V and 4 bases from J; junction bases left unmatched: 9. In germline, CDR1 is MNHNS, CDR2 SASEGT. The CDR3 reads CASSSLPGQGYEQYF. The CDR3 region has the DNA TGTGCCAGCAGTTCCCTTCCGGGACAGGGATACGAGCAGTACTTC.

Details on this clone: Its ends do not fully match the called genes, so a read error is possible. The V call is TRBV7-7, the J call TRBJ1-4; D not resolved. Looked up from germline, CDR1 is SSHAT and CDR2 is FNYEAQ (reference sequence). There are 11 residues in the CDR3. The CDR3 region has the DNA TGTGCTAGCAGCTTAAGGGAAAAACTGTTTTTT. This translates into CASSLREKLFF.

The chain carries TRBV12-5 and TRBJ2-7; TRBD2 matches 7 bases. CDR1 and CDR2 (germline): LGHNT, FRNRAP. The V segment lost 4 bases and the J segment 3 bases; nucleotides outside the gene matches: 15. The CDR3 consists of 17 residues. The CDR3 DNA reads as TGTGCTAGTGGTTGCTCGGGGTGCCGGGAGGCCGACTACGAGCAGTACTTC. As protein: CASGCSGCREADYEQYF.

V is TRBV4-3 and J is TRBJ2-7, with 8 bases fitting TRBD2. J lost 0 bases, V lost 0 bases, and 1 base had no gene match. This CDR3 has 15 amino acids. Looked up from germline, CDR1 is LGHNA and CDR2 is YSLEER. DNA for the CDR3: TGCGCCAGCAGCCAAGAGGCGGGAGGCTCCTACGAGCAGTACTTC. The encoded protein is CASSQEAGGSYEQYF.

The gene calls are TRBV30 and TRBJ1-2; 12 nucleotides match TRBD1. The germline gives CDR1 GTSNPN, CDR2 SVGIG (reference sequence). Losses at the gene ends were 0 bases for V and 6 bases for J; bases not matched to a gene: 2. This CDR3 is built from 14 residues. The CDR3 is CAWSVGTGGNGYTF. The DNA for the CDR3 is TGTGCCTGGAGTGTTGGGACAGGGGGCAATGGCTACACCTTC. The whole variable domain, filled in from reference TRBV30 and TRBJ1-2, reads SQTIHQWPATLVQPVGSPLSLECTVEGTSNPNLYWYRQAAGRGLQLLFYSVGIGQISSEVPQNLSASRPQDRQFILSSKKLLLSDSGFYLCAWSVGTGGNGYTFGSGTRLTVV.

For the CDR3, the DNA is TGTGCCAGCAGTTTCACACAGAACACTGAAGCTTTCTTT. It is translated as CASSFTQNTEAFF. This chain connects TRBV27 to TRBJ1-1; no firm D call. The germline gives CDR1 MNHEY, CDR2 SMNVEV (reference sequence). V lost 3 bases to trimming and J lost 1 base, with 6 bases between them. This CDR3 contains 13 residues.

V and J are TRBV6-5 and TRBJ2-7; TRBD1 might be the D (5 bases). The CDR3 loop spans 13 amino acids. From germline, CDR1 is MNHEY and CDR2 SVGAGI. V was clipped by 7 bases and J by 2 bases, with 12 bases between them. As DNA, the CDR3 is TGTGCCAGCATACAGGTGCCCCCCTACGAGCAGTACTTC. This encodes CASIQVPPYEQYF.

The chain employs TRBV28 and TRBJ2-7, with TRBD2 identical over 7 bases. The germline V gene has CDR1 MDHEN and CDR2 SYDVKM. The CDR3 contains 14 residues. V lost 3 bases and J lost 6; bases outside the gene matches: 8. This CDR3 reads CASSFGGSTLEQYF. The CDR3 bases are TGTGCCAGCAGTTTCGGCGGGAGCACACTCGAGCAGTACTTC.

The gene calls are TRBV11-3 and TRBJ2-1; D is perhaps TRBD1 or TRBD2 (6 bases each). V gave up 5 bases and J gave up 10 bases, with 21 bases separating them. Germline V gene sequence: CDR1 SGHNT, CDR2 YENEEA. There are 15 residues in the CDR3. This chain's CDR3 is CASSPGSGGPWEQFF. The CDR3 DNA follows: TGTGCCAGCAGCCCCGGATCTGGGGGGCCCTGGGAGCAGTTCTTC.

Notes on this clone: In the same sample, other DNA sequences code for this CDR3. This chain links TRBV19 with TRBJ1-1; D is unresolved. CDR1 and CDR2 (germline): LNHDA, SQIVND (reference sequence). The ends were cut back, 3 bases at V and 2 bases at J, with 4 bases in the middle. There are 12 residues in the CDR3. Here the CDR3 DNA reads TGTGCCAGTAGTATTTCCAACACTGAAGCTTTCTTT. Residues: CASSISNTEAFF.

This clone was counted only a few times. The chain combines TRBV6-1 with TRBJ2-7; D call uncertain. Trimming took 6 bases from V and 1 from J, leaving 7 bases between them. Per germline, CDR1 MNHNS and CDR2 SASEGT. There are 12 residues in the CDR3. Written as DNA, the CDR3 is TGTGCCAGCAGATTCGGATCCTACGAGCAGTACTTC. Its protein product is CASRFGSYEQYF.

The CDR3 protein is CASSEPGISTDTQYF. The CDR3 DNA reads TGTGCCAGCAGTGAACCGGGGATAAGCACAGATACGCAGTATTTT. The V and J genes are TRBV6-1 and TRBJ2-3, with D perhaps matching TRBD2 (5 bases). V was trimmed by 2 bases and J by 0 bases, leaving 9 bases between them. The CDR3 is 15 amino acids. CDR1 MNHNS and CDR2 SASEGT come from the germline V gene.

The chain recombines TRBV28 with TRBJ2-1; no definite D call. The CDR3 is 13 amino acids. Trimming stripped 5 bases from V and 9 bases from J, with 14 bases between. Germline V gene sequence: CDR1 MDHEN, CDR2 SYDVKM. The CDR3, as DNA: TGTGCCAGCAGTCCTTTAACTATTCCTGAGCAGTTCTTC. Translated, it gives CASSPLTIPEQFF.

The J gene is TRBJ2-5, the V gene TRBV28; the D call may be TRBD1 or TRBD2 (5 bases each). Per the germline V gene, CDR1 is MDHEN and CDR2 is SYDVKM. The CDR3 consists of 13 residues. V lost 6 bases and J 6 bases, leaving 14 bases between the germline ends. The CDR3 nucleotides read TGTGCCAGCAGGGTGGCAGGGACGAAGACCCAGTACTTC. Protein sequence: CASRVAGTKTQYF.

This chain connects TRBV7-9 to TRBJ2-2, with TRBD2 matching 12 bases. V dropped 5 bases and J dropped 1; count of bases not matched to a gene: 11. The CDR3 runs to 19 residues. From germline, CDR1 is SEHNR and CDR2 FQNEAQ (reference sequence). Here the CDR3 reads CASSPRLAGGQKNTGELFF. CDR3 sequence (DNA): TGTGCCAGCAGCCCACGCCTAGCGGGAGGGCAGAAGAACACCGGGGAGCTGTTTTTT.

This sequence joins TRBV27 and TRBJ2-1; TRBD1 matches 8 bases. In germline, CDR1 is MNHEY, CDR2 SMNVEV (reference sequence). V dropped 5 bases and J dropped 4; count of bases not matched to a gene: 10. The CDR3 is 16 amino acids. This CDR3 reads CASSHLRDRRYNEQFF. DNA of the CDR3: TGTGCCAGCAGTCACCTCCGGGACAGGAGGTACAATGAGCAGTTCTTC.